This is a list of T cell receptor beta chains from one sample in a study of T cell responses to AZD1222 COVID-19 vaccine. Generated by immunoSEQ multiplex PCR, the TCRdb table keeps only in-frame clones and is missing some. In the table there are 60,000 to 75,000 clones, over 75% of which are singletons. This specimen consisted of peripheral blood, obtained on day 0 of AZD1222 vaccination. These receptors all come from an adult in good health. CDR3s include the opening cysteine and the closing phenylalanine or tryptophan. The D gene is left open where the match is weak. Only part of the rows carry a size: once, few, many, or a class if the clone is expanded.

D	V	J	size	DNA	CDR3
NA	TRBV5-4	TRBJ2-5	NA	TGTGCCAGCAGCCCCCAGGGTAGGGAGACCCAGTACTTC	CASSPQGRETQYF
TRBD1	TRBV10-2	TRBJ1-4	NA	TGCGCCAGCAGCGCCCCGGGACAGAGTAATGAAAAACTGTTTTTT	CASSAPGQSNEKLFF
TRBD1	TRBV19	TRBJ2-1	NA	TGTGCCAGTAGAGGTACCGGGACAGGGGATAGTAGAGGGCAGTTCTTC	CASRGTGTGDSRGQFF
TRBD1	TRBV13	TRBJ1-2	NA	TGTGCCAGCACCGGAGGCAGGGGGCCGGCTAACTATGGCTACACCTTC	CASTGGRGPANYGYTF
TRBD1	TRBV19	TRBJ1-1	NA	TGTGCCACAGACAGGGGGCGAAAGGCCCAGAACACTGAAGCTTTCTTT	CATDRGRKAQNTEAFF
TRBD1	TRBV9	TRBJ1-2	NA	TGTGCCAGCAGCTCCGCAGGGGGCAGGGGCTACACCTTC	CASSSAGGRGYTF
NA	TRBV28	TRBJ1-6	NA	TGTGCCAGCAGTTGGCACACGACTAGCCCGGCTTCACCCCTCCACTTT	CASSWHTTSPASPLHF
NA	TRBV2	TRBJ1-2	few	TGTGCCAGCAGTTACGACAGTAACTATGGCTACACCTTC	CASSYDSNYGYTF
NA	TRBV28	TRBJ2-7	NA	TGTGCCAGCAGTTTCTTTGCAGGGACCTACGAGCAGTACTTC	CASSFFAGTYEQYF
NA	TRBV2	TRBJ1-5	NA	TGTGCCAGCAGTTTGGACTGGACAAATCAGCCCCAGCATTTT	CASSLDWTNQPQHF
TRBD1	TRBV28	TRBJ2-7	NA	TGTGCCAGCAGCCCAGCCGGGACAGGGGGCCGTTACGAGCAGTACTTC	CASSPAGTGGRYEQYF
NA	TRBV13	TRBJ2-1	few	TGTGCCAGCAGCCCCTACCGGGGCTACAATGAGCAGTTCTTC	CASSPYRGYNEQFF
NA	TRBV5-1	TRBJ2-3	NA	TGCGCCAGCAGCTTGGCCGTTCCCCCAGATACGCAGTATTTT	CASSLAVPPDTQYF
TRBD1	TRBV18	TRBJ1-5	NA	TGTGCCAGCTCACCGCAGAGGACAGGGATTAGCAATCAGCCCCAGCATTTT	CASSPQRTGISNQPQHF
NA	TRBV9	TRBJ2-1	NA	TGTGCCAGCAGCGTAGCGAATGTCAATGAGCAGTTCTTC	CASSVANVNEQFF
TRBD2	TRBV5-4	TRBJ2-5	NA	TGTGCCAGCAGCTTGACTAGCGGGGGTGGGGAGACCCAGTACTTC	CASSLTSGGGETQYF
NA	TRBV29-1	TRBJ1-1	NA	TGCAGCGTTGGTCGAGAAGGGATAGTGAAAGCTTTCTTT	CSVGREGIVKAFF
NA	TRBV10-3	TRBJ1-5	NA	TGTGCCATCAGAGGGACGGAAAATCAGCCCCAGCATTTT	CAIRGTENQPQHF
NA	TRBV6-5	TRBJ1-5	NA	TGTGCCACTCGGGACACCCATAGCAATCAGCCCCAGCATTTT	CATRDTHSNQPQHF
NA	TRBV3-1/TRBV3-2	TRBJ1-3	NA	TGTGCCAGCAGCCATGCCTCGGGGCTCTCTGGAAACACCATATATTTT	CASSHASGLSGNTIYF
NA	TRBV3-1/TRBV3-2	TRBJ2-3	NA	TGTGCCAGCAGCACCCGGACCCAGAAGGATACGCAGTATTTT	CASSTRTQKDTQYF
NA	TRBV20-1	TRBJ2-1	NA	TGCAGTGCTAGTGGGATCACGGGCTACAATGAGCAGTTCTTC	CSASGITGYNEQFF
NA	TRBV6-5	TRBJ1-1	NA	TGTGCCAGCAGAAGGACAGTTTCGAACACTGAAGCTTTCTTT	CASRRTVSNTEAFF
TRBD2	TRBV14	TRBJ2-1	NA	TGTGCCAGCAGCCAGGCTTTGGGACTACTCTACAATGAGCAGTTCTTC	CASSQALGLLYNEQFF
TRBD2	TRBV6-5	TRBJ2-7	NA	TGTGCCAGCAGTACCATAGGCGGGGGGGCCCGTCAGCAGTACTTC	CASSTIGGGARQQYF
NA	TRBV10-3	TRBJ1-6	NA	TGTGCCATCAGTGAGTCGCGGGGGTCCGGTTCACCCCTCCACTTT	CAISESRGSGSPLHF
NA	TRBV27	TRBJ1-1	NA	TGTGCCAGCAGTCTAGCAGCCCGGCCGAACACTGAAGCTTTCTTT	CASSLAARPNTEAFF
NA	TRBV6-5	TRBJ2-1	NA	TGTGCCAGCAGTCCTCACGGGGCGCGAGGAAATGAGCAGTTCTTC	CASSPHGARGNEQFF
NA	TRBV11-1	TRBJ2-5	NA	TGTGCCAGCAGCCCACGGGCCAAGCCTGGAGAGACCCAGTACTTC	CASSPRAKPGETQYF
NA	TRBV29-1	TRBJ1-2	NA	TGCAGCGTTGCGACAGACAGCTTAGCTAACTATGGCTACACCTTC	CSVATDSLANYGYTF
NA	TRBV2	TRBJ1-4	NA	TGTGCCAGGGGAGTACAAGGGGGAAAACTGTTTTTT	CARGVQGGKLFF
TRBD1	TRBV5-6	TRBJ1-1	NA	TGTGCCAGCAGCTTGGGGTGGCAGGGGGCCCGAAACACTGAAGCTTTCTTT	CASSLGWQGARNTEAFF
NA	TRBV19	TRBJ1-1	NA	TGTGCCAGTAGTACAGGGAGGACTGAAGCTTTCTTT	CASSTGRTEAFF
NA	TRBV5-1	TRBJ2-1	NA	TGCGCCAGCAGCTTCCGTACGGCCGCTTCCTACAATGAGCAGTTCTTC	CASSFRTAASYNEQFF
NA	TRBV7-9	TRBJ1-2	once	TGTGCCAGCAGCTTAGGGGGGTTTGGCTACACCTTC	CASSLGGFGYTF
TRBD1	TRBV11-2	TRBJ2-7	NA	TGTGCCAGCAGCTCGGGACAGGTCGACGAGCAGTACTTC	CASSSGQVDEQYF
NA	TRBV19	TRBJ2-2	NA	TGTGCCAGTAGTGCTGAGAGGGGTGGGATCGGGGAGCTGTTTTTT	CASSAERGGIGELFF
NA	TRBV29-1	TRBJ2-7	NA	TGCAGCGTGACCGGGTCCTTTACGGGCGAGCAGTACTTC	CSVTGSFTGEQYF
TRBD1	TRBV27	TRBJ1-1	NA	TGTGCCAGCAGCCAGGGGGCTGAAGCTTTCTTT	CASSQGAEAFF
NA	TRBV4-2	TRBJ1-5	NA	TGTGCCAGCAGCTCCGAGGGGGGCGGAGGCAATCAGCCCCAGCATTTT	CASSSEGGGGNQPQHF
NA	TRBV9	TRBJ1-4	once	TGTGCCAGCAGCGTCGGGGGGGCTAATGAAAAACTGTTTTTT	CASSVGGANEKLFF
NA	TRBV4-1	TRBJ2-7	few	TGCGCCAGCAGCCACCCAACCGTCGGTTACGAGCAGTACTTC	CASSHPTVGYEQYF
NA	TRBV6-6	TRBJ2-7	NA	TGTGCCAGCAGGACCTCTGATTACGAGCAGTACTTC	CASRTSDYEQYF
TRBD1	TRBV28	TRBJ2-1	few	TGTGCCAGCAGTTCGGACCCGACAGGGAAGGTCTTCAATGAGCAGTTCTTC	CASSSDPTGKVFNEQFF
NA	TRBV6-5	TRBJ2-7	few	TGTGCCAGCAGTTACTCCCAGGGTGAGCGATACGAGCAGTACTTC	CASSYSQGERYEQYF
NA	TRBV19	TRBJ2-1	NA	TGTGCCAGTAGCCGGAGGCCACTTAGCTCCTACAATGAGCAGTTCTTC	CASSRRPLSSYNEQFF
TRBD1	TRBV6-5	TRBJ1-6	NA	TGTGCCAGCAGCTACAGGGGGACGGATTCACCCCTCCACTTT	CASSYRGTDSPLHF